The 26 T cell receptor beta chains below come from one sample, sequenced in a study of blood T cell repertoires in COVID-19. Generated by immunoSEQ multiplex PCR, the TCRdb table keeps only in-frame clones and is missing some. Here the sample spans some 80,000 clones, around 83% being singletons. Sequencing was carried out using peripheral blood. These receptors originate from a woman older than 75 in a cohort sampled during active or convalescent COVID-19.

The rearrangement uses TRBV10-3 and TRBJ1-2; 10 nucleotides agree with TRBD1. The CDR3 spans 15 residues. V gave up 3 bases and J gave up 3 bases; unmatched junction bases: 4. Germline V CDR1 and CDR2: ENHRY, SYGVKD. DNA of the CDR3: TGTGCCATCAGTGAACAGGACAGGGGGGACTATGGCTACACCTTC. This encodes CAISEQDRGDYGYTF.

V usage is TRBV3-1 (or the pseudogene TRBV3-2) and J usage is TRBJ2-7, with 15 bases identical to TRBD2. The V gene's germline CDR1 is LGHDT and CDR2 YNNKEL (reference sequence). The CDR3 loop spans 19 amino acids. V was pared by 4 bases and J by 0 bases, with 10 bases of the junction left unmatched. The CDR3 spells CASSRGGLAGGRSSYEQYF. CDR3 DNA sequence: TGTGCCAGCAGCCGGGGGGGACTAGCGGGAGGTAGGAGCTCCTACGAGCAGTACTTC.

The chain couples TRBV2 to TRBJ2-7, with D unclear. The CDR3 has 10 residues. Trimming pared 6 bases from V and 9 bases from J, leaving 9 bases between. Germline V gene lookup returns CDR1 SNHLY and CDR2 FYNNEI. The CDR3 bases are TGTGCCAGCAGGGAGACCCGGCAGTACGTC. Its protein is CASRETRQYV.

The genes are TRBV5-1 and TRBJ2-3; 7 bases fit TRBD2. The CDR3 has 14 residues. Germline CDR1 reads SGHRS; CDR2 reads YFSETQ. The J segment lost 2 bases and the V segment lost 4 bases, leaving 4 bases of the junction unmatched. CDR3 nucleotides: TGCGCCAGCAGCGAGGGGACTAACACAGATACGCAGTATTTT. Translating gives CASSEGTNTDTQYF.

The chain has TRBV15 and TRBJ1-3, with D unclear. Per the germline V gene, CDR1 is LNHNV and CDR2 is YYDKDF (reference sequence). The CDR3 has 17 residues. The V end lost 3 bases, the J end lost 4 bases, and 19 bases lay between the germline ends. The CDR3 is CATSRGNFEGRGNTIYF. CDR3 DNA: TGTGCCACCAGCAGGGGTAATTTTGAGGGTAGAGGAAACACCATATATTTT.

Comments on this clone: The same CDR3 is also encoded by other DNA sequences in this sample. The V call is TRBV28, the J call TRBJ1-2; D is perhaps TRBD1 (5 bases). Germline loops: CDR1 MDHEN, CDR2 SYDVKM. The length of the CDR3 is 12 residues. With 5 bases removed from V and 8 bases from J, the gap between germline ends came to 12 bases. This CDR3 reads CASSLPRGGYTF. CDR3 sequence (DNA): TGTGCCAGCAGTCTCCCCCGGGGGGGCTACACCTTC.

The chain combines TRBV9 with TRBJ1-4, with D unclear. CDR1 and CDR2 from the germline V gene are SGDLS and YYNGEE. The CDR3 extends over 14 amino acids. V was clipped by 0 bases and J by 0 bases, with 3 bases between them. The CDR3 DNA follows: TGTGCCAGCAGCGTAGACACAACTAATGAAAAACTGTTTTTT. Its translation: CASSVDTTNEKLFF.

V usage is TRBV15 and J usage is TRBJ1-2; D remains unclear. Germline CDR1 is LNHNV and CDR2 is YYDKDF (reference sequence). CDR3 length: 17 residues. The V end was cut by 0 bases, the J end by 0 bases, with 14 bases between. CDR3 protein: CATSREAVTSSNYGYTF. Written as DNA, the CDR3 is TGTGCCACCAGCAGAGAAGCTGTGACATCGTCTAACTATGGCTACACCTTC.

The CDR3 is CASSQRTFNEQFF. For the CDR3, the DNA is TGTGCCAGCAGTCAGAGGACATTCAATGAGCAGTTCTTC. This chain uses TRBV6-5 with TRBJ2-1; a possible D gene is TRBD1 (5 bases). In germline, CDR1 is MNHEY, CDR2 SVGAGI. V was trimmed by 5 bases and J by 6 bases, leaving 11 bases between them. The CDR3 runs to 13 residues.

The V gene is TRBV28, the J gene TRBJ1-5, with D perhaps TRBD1 (5 bases). V was clipped by 3 bases and J by 0 bases, with 15 bases between them. CDR1 is MDHEN and CDR2 is SYDVKM in the germline V gene. CDR3 size: 17 residues. The DNA for the CDR3 is TGTGCCAGCAGTTTCCAGGGAAAAGTCCTTAGCAATCAGCCCCAGCATTTT. This encodes CASSFQGKVLSNQPQHF. Full variable domain (outside the CDR3, taken from reference TRBV28 and TRBJ1-5): DVKVTQSSRYLVKRTGEKVFLECVQDMDHENMFWYRQDPGLGLRLIYFSYDVKMKEKGDIPEGYSVSREKKERFSLILESASTNQTSMYLCASSFQGKVLSNQPQHFGDGTRLSIL.

The genes are TRBV18 and TRBJ2-1; D is unresolved. Looked up from germline, CDR1 is KGHSH and CDR2 is LQKENI. V gave up 0 bases and J gave up 2 bases, with 11 bases separating them. The CDR3 runs to 16 residues. The CDR3 bases are TGTGCCAGCTCACCACCAGAGCGATCCGCCTACAATGAGCAGTTCTTC. This gives the protein CASSPPERSAYNEQFF.

V and J are TRBV7-3 and TRBJ2-5; 8 bases agree with TRBD1. Germline V CDR1 and CDR2: SGHTA, FQGTGA. CDR3 length: 14 residues. Trimming took 5 bases from V and 4 from J; bases not matched to a gene: 6. CDR3 protein: CASSLRGLRETQYF. The CDR3 bases are TGTGCCAGCAGCCTCAGGGGGCTCCGAGAGACCCAGTACTTC.

This sequence joins TRBV23-1 and TRBJ1-1; D gene ambiguous. TRBV23-1 is an open reading frame, and its role is uncertain. V was trimmed by 6 bases and J by 5 bases, leaving 10 bases between them. CDR3 length equals 12 residues. In DNA, the CDR3 is TGCGCCAGCAGCCAAATTCAAACTGAAGCTTTCTTT. The encoded protein is CASSQIQTEAFF.

The J gene is TRBJ2-7, the V gene TRBV19, with TRBD2 matching 7 bases. Germline V gene lookup returns CDR1 LNHDA and CDR2 SQIVND (reference sequence). Trimming at V came to 2 bases and at J to 2 bases, leaving 9 bases not matched to a gene. There are 16 residues in the CDR3. The CDR3 DNA sequence: TGTGCCAGTAGTATAAAAGAGTCGGGGAGGGCCTACGAGCAGTACTTC. Translated, it gives CASSIKESGRAYEQYF. Looking up the rest from reference TRBV19 and TRBJ2-7 gives the full variable domain: DGGITQSPKYLFRKEGQNVTLSCEQNLNHDAMYWYRQDPGQGLRLIYYSQIVNDFQKGDIAEGYSVSREKKESFPLTVTSAQKNPTAFYLCASSIKESGRAYEQYFGPGTRLTVT.

The genes are TRBV10-2 and TRBJ1-1; 7 bases line up with TRBD1. CDR1 is WSHSY and CDR2 is SAAADI in the germline V gene. V dropped 6 bases and J dropped 4; count of bases not matched to a gene: 11. The CDR3 runs 15 residues. CDR3 sequence (DNA): TGCGCCAGCAGACGTGAGGGGGCGCTGGGCACTGAAGCTTTCTTT. Residues: CASRREGALGTEAFF.

This clone was detected only a few times. The chain links TRBV19 to TRBJ1-6; D possibly corresponds to TRBD1 (5 bases). The ends were cut back, 5 bases at V and 7 bases at J, with 15 bases in the middle. Per the germline V gene, CDR1 is LNHDA and CDR2 is SQIVND (reference sequence). This CDR3 has 15 amino acids. The DNA for the CDR3 is TGTGCCAGTAGTGCTGGGGGGTTGGGGAATTCACCCCTCCACTTT. Its translation is CASSAGGLGNSPLHF.

V usage is TRBV6-5 and J usage is TRBJ1-2; 7 bases map to TRBD1. Germline lookup yields CDR1 MNHEY and CDR2 SVGAGI. The CDR3 covers 14 residues. J gave up 2 bases and V 6 bases, and 6 bases lay outside the gene matches. CDR3 nucleotide sequence: TGTGCCAGCAGGGCCGGGACAGCAAACTATGGCTACACCTTC. This codes for CASRAGTANYGYTF.

The V and J genes are TRBV2 and TRBJ1-3; D is perhaps TRBD1 (5 bases). CDR3 length: 16 amino acids. Germline CDR1 reads SNHLY; CDR2 reads FYNNEI. V lost 4 bases to trimming and J lost 0 bases, with 13 bases between them. This CDR3 reads CASSGGGINSGNTIYF. DNA of the CDR3: TGTGCCAGCAGTGGGGGGGGAATAAACTCTGGAAACACCATATATTTT.

The rearrangement links TRBV25-1 to TRBJ1-1; D perhaps matches TRBD1 (5 bases). CDR1 and CDR2 (germline): MGHDK, SYGVNS. V was shortened by 8 bases and J by 1 base, with 17 bases between the two germline ends. The CDR3 has 15 amino acids. The CDR3 DNA follows: TGTGCCAGCGAACGGGGGGGAGGAGGGAACACTGAAGCTTTCTTT. This gives the protein CASERGGGGNTEAFF.

This clone was counted once. The junction and the germline gene differ at one end; a read error may be behind it. This chain's CDR3 is CSARVTYEQYF. The DNA for the CDR3 is TGCAGTGCGAGAGTAACCTACGAGCAGTACTTC. V is TRBV20-1 and J is TRBJ2-7; D unclear. There are 11 residues in the CDR3. From germline, CDR1 is DFQATT and CDR2 SNEGSKA (reference sequence).

The chain recombines TRBV3-1 (or the pseudogene TRBV3-2) with TRBJ2-7; D possibly corresponds to TRBD1 (6 bases). The CDR3 has 14 residues. V shed 1 base and J shed 4 bases, with 11 bases lying between them. CDR1 is LGHDT, CDR2 YNNKEL, per germline (reference sequence). This CDR3 is CASSQGQGSYEQYV. The DNA of the CDR3 is TGTGCCAGCAGCCAAGGTCAGGGGTCGTACGAGCAGTACGTC.

As regards this clone: The junction differs from germline at one of its ends, possibly a read error. The rearrangement joins TRBV7-8 to TRBJ1-1, with 7 nucleotides matching TRBD1. The CDR3 spans 15 residues. Germline V CDR1 and CDR2: SGHVS, FQNEAQ. For the CDR3, the DNA is TGTGCCAGCAGCTCAAAGGGACAGCCGAACGCTGAAGCTTTCTTT. Translating it yields CASSSKGQPNAEAFF.

The rearrangement joins TRBV7-2 to TRBJ2-1; D ambiguous. CDR1 SGHTA and CDR2 FQGNSA come from the germline V gene. The CDR3 extends over 14 amino acids. V was trimmed by 5 bases and J by 0 bases, leaving 8 bases between them. The CDR3: CASSQVGSYNEQFF. The CDR3 nucleotides are TGTGCCAGCAGCCAGGTGGGCTCCTACAATGAGCAGTTCTTC.

The chain has TRBV5-5 and TRBJ1-5; D is ambiguous. Germline CDR1 and CDR2: SGHKS and YYEKEE (reference sequence). The ends were cut back, 0 bases at V and 7 bases at J, with 11 bases in the middle. The CDR3 spans 14 residues. The CDR3 DNA follows: TGTGCCAGCAGCTTGGGACCAGGCGTCCAGCCCCAGCATTTT. This translates into CASSLGPGVQPQHF.

This sequence joins TRBV25-1 and TRBJ1-2, with 8 bases aligning to TRBD1. This CDR3 contains 17 residues. CDR1 is MGHDK and CDR2 is SYGVNS in the germline V gene. Trimming cost V 5 bases and J 4 bases; bases outside gene matches: 15. CDR3 protein: CASSTSGTGLQIYGYTF. Written as DNA, the CDR3 is TGTGCCAGCAGTACCTCCGGGACAGGACTCCAAATCTATGGCTACACCTTC.

This chain joins TRBV20-1 and TRBJ1-5; D gene unclear. There are 14 residues in the CDR3. The germline CDR1 and CDR2 sequences are DFQATT and SNEGSKA (reference sequence). V was cut by 5 bases and J by 4 bases, with 15 bases left in between. The CDR3 DNA is TGCAGTGCTCGTGACCCCAGCGGAAATCAGCCCCAGCATTTT. This encodes CSARDPSGNQPQHF.